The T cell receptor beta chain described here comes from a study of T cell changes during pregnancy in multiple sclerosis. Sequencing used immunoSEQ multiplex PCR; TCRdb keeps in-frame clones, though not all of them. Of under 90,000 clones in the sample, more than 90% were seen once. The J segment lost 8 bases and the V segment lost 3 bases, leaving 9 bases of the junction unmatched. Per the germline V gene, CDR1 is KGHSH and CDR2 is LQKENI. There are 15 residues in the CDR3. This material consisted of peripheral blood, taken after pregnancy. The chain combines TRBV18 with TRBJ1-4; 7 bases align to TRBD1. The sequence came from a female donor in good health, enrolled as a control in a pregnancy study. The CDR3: CASSPPGQQTEKLFF. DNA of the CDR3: TGTGCCAGCTCACCCCCGGGACAGCAAACGGAAAAACTGTTTTTT.